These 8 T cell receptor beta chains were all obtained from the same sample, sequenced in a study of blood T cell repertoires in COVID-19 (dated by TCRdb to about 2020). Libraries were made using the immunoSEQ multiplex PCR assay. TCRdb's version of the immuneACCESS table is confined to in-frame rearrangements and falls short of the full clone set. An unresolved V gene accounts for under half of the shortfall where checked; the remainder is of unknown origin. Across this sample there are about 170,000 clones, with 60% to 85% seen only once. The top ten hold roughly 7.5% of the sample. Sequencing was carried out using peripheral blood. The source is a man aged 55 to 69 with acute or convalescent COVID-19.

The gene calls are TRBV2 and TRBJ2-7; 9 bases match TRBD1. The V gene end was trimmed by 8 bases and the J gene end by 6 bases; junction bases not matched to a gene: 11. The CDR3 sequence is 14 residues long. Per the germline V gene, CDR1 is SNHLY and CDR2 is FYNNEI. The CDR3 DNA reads TGTGCCAGCCAGATCCGGACAGGGGAAGGCGAGCAGTACTTC. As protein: CASQIRTGEGEQYF.

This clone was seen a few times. The CDR3 loop is CASSPALWTGNTGELFF. The CDR3, as DNA: TGTGCCAGCTCACCAGCTCTTTGGACAGGGAACACCGGGGAGCTGTTTTTT. This chain joins TRBV18 and TRBJ2-2, with 7 bases matching TRBD1. Germline-derived CDR1 and CDR2 are KGHSH and LQKENI. V was pared by 2 bases and J by 1 base, with 7 bases of the junction left unmatched. The CDR3 has 17 amino acids.

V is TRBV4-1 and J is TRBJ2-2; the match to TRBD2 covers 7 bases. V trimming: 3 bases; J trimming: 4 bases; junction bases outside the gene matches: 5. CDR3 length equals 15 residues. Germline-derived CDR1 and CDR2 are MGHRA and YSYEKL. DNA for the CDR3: TGCGCCAGCAGCCATGTGTCGGGGGGCACCGGGGAGCTGTTTTTT. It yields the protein CASSHVSGGTGELFF.

DNA of the CDR3: TGCGCCAGCAGCCCCAAAGGGGGGACTAGCGGGGGGAAACAAGAGACCCAGTACTTC. Protein product: CASSPKGGTSGGKQETQYF. This chain links TRBV5-1 with TRBJ2-5; 15 nucleotides agree with TRBD2. V lost 4 bases, J lost 2 bases, and 12 bases stayed unmatched. The CDR3 has 19 amino acids. Germline V lookup: CDR1 SGHRS, CDR2 YFSETQ.

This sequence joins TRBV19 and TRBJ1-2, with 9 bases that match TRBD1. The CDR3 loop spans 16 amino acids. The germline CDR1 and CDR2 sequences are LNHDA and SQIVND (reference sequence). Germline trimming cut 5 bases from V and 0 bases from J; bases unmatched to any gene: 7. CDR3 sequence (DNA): TGTGCCAGTAGTCCCGGGACAGGGAGTACTAACTATGGCTACACCTTC. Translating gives CASSPGTGSTNYGYTF.

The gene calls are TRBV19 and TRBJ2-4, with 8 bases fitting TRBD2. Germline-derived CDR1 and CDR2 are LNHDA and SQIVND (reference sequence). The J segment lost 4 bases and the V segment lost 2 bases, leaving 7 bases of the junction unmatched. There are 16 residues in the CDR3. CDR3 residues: CASSILASGLKNIQYF. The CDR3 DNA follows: TGTGCCAGTAGTATACTGGCTAGCGGGCTTAAAAACATTCAGTACTTC.

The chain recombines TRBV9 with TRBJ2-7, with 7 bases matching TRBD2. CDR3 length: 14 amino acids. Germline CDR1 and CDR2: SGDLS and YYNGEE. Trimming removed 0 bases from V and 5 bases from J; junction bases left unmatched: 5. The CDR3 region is CASSVGGGADEQYF. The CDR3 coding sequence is TGTGCCAGCAGCGTAGGGGGAGGGGCTGACGAGCAGTACTTC.

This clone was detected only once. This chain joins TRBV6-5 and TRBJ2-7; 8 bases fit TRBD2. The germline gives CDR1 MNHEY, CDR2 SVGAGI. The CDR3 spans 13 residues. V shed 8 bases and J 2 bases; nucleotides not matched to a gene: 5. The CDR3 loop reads CASAPGGAYEQYF. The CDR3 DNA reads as TGTGCCAGCGCCCCCGGGGGGGCCTACGAGCAGTACTTC.